This TCR beta chain was captured by sequencing in a study of blood T cells in healthy people across ages. The authors isolated at least 6 million PBMCs per sample. Germline CDR1 is MGHRA and CDR2 is YSYEKL. There are 11 residues in the CDR3. With a J-beta primer mix and a sample-barcoded 5' primer, a second PCR ran about 7 to 12 cycles. Each sample provided no less than 2.5 million CDR3-containing paired-end reads. TCRdb analysed the 5' RACE reads with MiXCR anew, one entry per CDR3 protein. The sample has hundreds of thousands of distinct CDR3 sequences, under 80% seen once; the top ten hold approximately 30%.

Input material: blood. The TCR originated in a man younger than 45 in good health. The J gene is TRBJ2-5, the V gene TRBV4-1, with D hard to call. The DNA end favors TRBJ2-7, so the J call may be wrong. CDR3 residues: CASSRNHEQYF. For the CDR3, the DNA is TGCGCCAGCAGCCGTAACCACGAGCAGTACTTC.